This entry concerns a single T cell receptor (beta chain). The antigen is not known. TCRdb reprocessed the RT-PCR reads via MiXCR and lists one record per CDR3 protein. The sample yields over 150,000 distinct CDR3 sequences, approximately 14% seen once. The CDR3 has 14 amino acids. With 2 bases removed from V and 3 bases from J, the gap between germline ends came to 10 bases. The data were taken from a study of response to subunit inactivated influenza vaccine. General observations from the study: New T cells are recruited in small numbers by each seasonal influenza vaccination, according to the authors' suggestion.

The sample in question was CD8+ T cells sorted from PBMCs, obtained more than 4 days after vaccination. The receptor was derived from a man aged 50 to 59 who received an inactivated influenza vaccine. The chain is built from TRBV12-3 or TRBV12-4 and TRBJ1-2, with a possible D match to TRBD1 (6 bases). CDR3 in amino acids: CASSLIHRDYGYTF. CDR3 nucleotide sequence: TGTGCCAGCAGTTTAATCCACAGGGACTATGGCTACACCTTC.